Detailed here is one T cell receptor (beta chain). The sample belongs to a study of blood T cells in healthy people across ages. The use of a sample-barcoded 5' primer and a J-beta primer mix characterized a second PCR of about 7 to 12 cycles. TCRdb re-called the 5' RACE reads with MiXCR, one entry per CDR3 protein. The sample has over 500,000 distinct CDR3 sequences, over 25% seen once. Trimming removed 2 bases from V and 4 bases from J; junction bases left unmatched: 4. CDR3 length: 14 residues. These same records also appear under a second study, on T cells of mothers and their children. According to that study: Sequencing returned over 9 million TCR beta CDR3 reads per mother and roughly 3 million per child.

The TCR was taken from a boy younger than 10 in good health. Sequencing was carried out using blood. The J gene is TRBJ1-1, the V gene TRBV12-3 or TRBV12-4, with 7 positions matching TRBD1. The CDR3 protein is CASSLRGGVTEAFF. For the CDR3, the DNA is TGTGCCAGCAGTTTAAGAGGGGGCGTCACTGAAGCTTTCTTT.